The source of this T cell receptor beta chain is a study of T cell responses to AZD1222 COVID-19 vaccine. Across the study: Pooling covered second doses at about 4 or about 12 weeks.

Findings of the study overall: Seropositive at baseline were only a handful of AZD1222 recipients.

V lost 5 bases to trimming and J lost 10 bases, with 11 bases between them. The CDR3 is 11 amino acids. This clone has only a few counts. The antigen remains undetermined. The method was immunoSEQ multiplex PCR; TCRdb's version includes in-frame clones alone and lacks a portion of them. The data show more than 50,000 clones, 70% to 90% seen once. The source is an adult in good health. V gene TRBV12-3 or TRBV12-4 combines with J gene TRBJ1-1, with D perhaps matching TRBD1 (5 bases). Sequencing was performed on peripheral blood, taken on day 0 of AZD1222 vaccination. CDR3 sequence: CASSPGIGAFF. The CDR3 DNA reads TGTGCCAGCAGTCCAGGGATTGGAGCTTTCTTT.